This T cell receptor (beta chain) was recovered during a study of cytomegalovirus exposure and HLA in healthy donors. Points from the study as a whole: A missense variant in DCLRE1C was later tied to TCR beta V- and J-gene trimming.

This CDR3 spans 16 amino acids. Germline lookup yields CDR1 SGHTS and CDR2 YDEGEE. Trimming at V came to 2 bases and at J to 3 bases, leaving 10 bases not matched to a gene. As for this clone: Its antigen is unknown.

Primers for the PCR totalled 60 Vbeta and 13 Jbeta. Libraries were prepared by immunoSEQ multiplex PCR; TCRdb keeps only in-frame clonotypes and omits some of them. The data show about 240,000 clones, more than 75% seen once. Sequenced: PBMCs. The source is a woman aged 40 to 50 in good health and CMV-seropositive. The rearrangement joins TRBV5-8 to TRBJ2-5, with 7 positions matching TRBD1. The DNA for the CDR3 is TGTGCCAGCAGCTTCCTTGGGGGACAGCGCAAAGAGACCCAGTACTTC. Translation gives CASSFLGGQRKETQYF.